Below, 11 T cell receptor beta chains from the same sample are listed, as sequenced in a study of blood T cell repertoires in COVID-19. Clones were sequenced by immunoSEQ multiplex PCR, and TCRdb holds only the in-frame ones, with some missing. The sample carries hundreds of thousands of clones, about 90% recorded once. Specimen: PBMCs or T cells enriched from blood (not recorded which). These receptors came from a woman in her late teens or twenties with acute COVID-19.

The chain carries TRBV4-2 and TRBJ2-7; D may be TRBD2 (5 bases). This CDR3 region has 14 residues. Trimming cost V 1 base and J 2 bases, with 9 bases left between them. The germline CDR1 and CDR2 sequences are LGHNA and YNFKEQ. CDR3 DNA sequence: TGTGCCAGCAGCCAAGCAGGAGCGGCCTACGAGCAGTACTTC. Its protein product is CASSQAGAAYEQYF.

On this clone: The junction does not match germline at one end; this may be a read error. The J gene is TRBJ1-4, the V gene TRBV7-7; possible D gene TRBD1, 6 bases. CDR3 length equals 14 residues. The germline V gene encodes CDR1 SSHAT and CDR2 FNYEAQ (reference sequence). CDR3 DNA sequence: TGTGCTAGCAGCTTAGAGCAGGGGATGGGAAAACTGTTTTTT. Amino acid sequence: CASSLEQGMGKLFF.

The chain employs TRBV7-9 and TRBJ2-2; D remains unclear. Germline V gene sequence: CDR1 SEHNR, CDR2 FQNEAQ (reference sequence). V was clipped by 5 bases and J by 6 bases, with 10 bases between them. The CDR3 length is 13 residues. The CDR3 is CASSDSGPGELFF. CDR3 nucleotides: TGTGCCAGCAGCGATTCAGGTCCCGGGGAGCTGTTTTTT.

This chain joins TRBV11-2 and TRBJ2-5, with D tentatively TRBD2 (6 bases). Germline V gene data show CDR1 as SGHAT and CDR2 as FQNNGV. This CDR3 contains 13 residues. The V and J ends lost 1 base and 7 bases respectively, with 10 bases between them. The CDR3 is CASSLAGSGTQYF. The CDR3, as DNA: TGTGCCAGCAGCTTAGCTGGTAGCGGGACCCAGTACTTC.

The chain recombines TRBV11-2 with TRBJ1-1; D is undetermined. Germline values: CDR1 SGHAT, CDR2 FQNNGV. V was trimmed by 1 base and J by 3 bases, leaving 6 bases between them. The CDR3 is 13 residues long. The CDR3 sequence: CASSLVAYTEAFF. CDR3 DNA sequence: TGTGCCAGCAGCTTAGTAGCGTACACTGAAGCTTTCTTT. The full variable domain, with the rest looked up from reference TRBV11-2 and TRBJ1-1, is EAGVAQSPRYKIIEKRQSVAFWCNPISGHATLYWYQQILGQGPKLLIQFQNNGVVDDSQLPKDRFSAERLKGVDSTLKIQPAKLEDSAVYLCASSLVAYTEAFFGQGTRLTVV.

This clone was counted between two and nine times. V and J are TRBV28 and TRBJ1-2; 7 bases fit TRBD1. CDR1 and CDR2 (germline): MDHEN, SYDVKM. The V gene end was trimmed by 5 bases and the J gene end by 8 bases; junction bases not matched to a gene: 14. This CDR3 is 15 amino acids long. CDR3 bases: TGTGCCAGCAGTCTCCATGGAGGGGGCGCGGTAGGCTACACCTTC. Its protein product is CASSLHGGGAVGYTF.

The rearrangement uses TRBV7-6 and TRBJ1-2, with D perhaps TRBD1 (5 bases). V was pared by 0 bases and J by 6 bases, with 8 bases between. In germline, CDR1 is SGHVS, CDR2 FNYEAQ. The CDR3 loop spans 13 amino acids. The CDR3 nucleotides are TGTGCCAGCAGCTTAGCCGGACACGATGGCTACACCTTC. Translating gives CASSLAGHDGYTF.

V usage is TRBV2 and J usage is TRBJ1-2, with a possible D match to TRBD1 (6 bases). Trimming cost V 2 bases and J 5 bases, with 15 bases left between them. CDR1 is SNHLY, CDR2 FYNNEI, per germline. The length of the CDR3 is 15 residues. CDR3 amino acids: CASSENLRQEYGYTF. The CDR3 DNA reads TGTGCCAGCAGTGAAAATCTTCGACAGGAGTATGGCTACACCTTC.

The CDR3 DNA reads TGTGCCAGCAGTGAATCCCCAGGGGGCGGTCAGCCCCAGCATTTT. This translates into CASSESPGGGQPQHF. V and J are TRBV2 and TRBJ1-5, with 8 bases fitting TRBD1. V dropped 2 bases and J dropped 6; count of bases not matched to a gene: 6. This CDR3 contains 15 residues. Germline V lookup: CDR1 SNHLY, CDR2 FYNNEI.

The genes are TRBV6-5 and TRBJ2-1; tentative D call: TRBD2 (5 bases). This CDR3 spans 13 amino acids. Trimming shortened V by 6 bases and J by 2 bases, and 8 bases separated the two germline ends. Germline V gives CDR1 MNHEY, CDR2 SVGAGI. The DNA of the CDR3 is TGTGCCAGCAGACCTAGCACCTACAATGAGCAGTTCTTC. Translated: CASRPSTYNEQFF.

The chain couples TRBV9 to TRBJ2-1, with TRBD2 matching over 12 bases. There are 18 residues in the CDR3. V lost 2 bases, J lost 0 bases, and 6 bases stayed unmatched. In germline, CDR1 is SGDLS, CDR2 YYNGEE. CDR3 loop: CASSVGLAGPPSYNEQFF. The DNA of the CDR3 is TGTGCCAGCAGCGTCGGACTAGCGGGGCCCCCCTCCTACAATGAGCAGTTCTTC.